The clone carrying this T cell receptor beta chain was counted once. The target antigen is unknown. This entry is derived from a study of OX40 agonist ivuxolimab in advanced cancers. General study findings and limits: At 0.1 to 3.0 mg/kg and by week 6, clonal expansion occurred in CD4+ and CD8+ blood T cells. Certain nonresponders additionally had low normalized T-cell clonal expansion. Mean expanded clone counts were higher in CD8+ than CD4+ T cells. The study found among the lowest clonal expansion in partial responders at 0.1-3.0 mg/kg.

The CDR3 loop spans 15 amino acids. Sequencing used immunoSEQ multiplex PCR; TCRdb keeps in-frame clones, though not all of them. The sample contains approximately 77,000 clones, approximately 92% of which appear only once. The origin of this receptor is an adult with an advanced solid tumor such as melanoma, head and neck, liver or kidney cancer. V usage is TRBV21-1 and J usage is TRBJ1-2; the DNA was not compared with TRBD1, the D call given in the table. TRBV21-1 is given as a pseudogene. The specimen comprised CD4+ or CD8+ T cells sorted from blood, sampled in a trial of the OX40 agonist ivuxolimab. In nucleotides, the CDR3 is TGTGCCAGCAGACCCGGACACCGCACAATCGATGGCTACACCTTC. Protein product: CASRPGHRTIDGYTF.